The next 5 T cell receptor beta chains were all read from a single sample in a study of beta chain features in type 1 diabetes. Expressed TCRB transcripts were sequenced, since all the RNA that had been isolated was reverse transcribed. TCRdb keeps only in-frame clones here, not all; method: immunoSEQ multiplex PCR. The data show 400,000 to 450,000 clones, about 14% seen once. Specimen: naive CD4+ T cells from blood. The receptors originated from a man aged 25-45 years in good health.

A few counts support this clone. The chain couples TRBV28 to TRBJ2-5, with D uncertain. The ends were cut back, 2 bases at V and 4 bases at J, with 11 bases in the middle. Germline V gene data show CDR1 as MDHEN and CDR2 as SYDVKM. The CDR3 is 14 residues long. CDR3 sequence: CASSLPRYLETQYF. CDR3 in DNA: TGTGCCAGCAGTTTACCAAGATACTTAGAGACCCAGTACTTC.

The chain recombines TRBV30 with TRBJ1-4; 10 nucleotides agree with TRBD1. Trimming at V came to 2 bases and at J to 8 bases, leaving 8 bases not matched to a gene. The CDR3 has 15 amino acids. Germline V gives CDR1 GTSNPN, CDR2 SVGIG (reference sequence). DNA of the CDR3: TGTGCCTGGAGTCCGCTGGGACAGGGGTTCGAAAAACTGTTTTTT. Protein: CAWSPLGQGFEKLFF.

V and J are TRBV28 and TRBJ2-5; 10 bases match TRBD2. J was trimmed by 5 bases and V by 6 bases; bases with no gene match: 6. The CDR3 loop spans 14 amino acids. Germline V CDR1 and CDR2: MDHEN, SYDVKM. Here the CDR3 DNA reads TGTGCCAGCAGCCTTCTAGCGGGAGATGAGACCCAGTACTTC. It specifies CASSLLAGDETQYF.

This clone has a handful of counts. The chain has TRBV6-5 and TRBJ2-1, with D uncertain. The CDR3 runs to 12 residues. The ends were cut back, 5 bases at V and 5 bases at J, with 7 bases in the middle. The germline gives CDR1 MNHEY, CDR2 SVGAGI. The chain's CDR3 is CASSEWDNEQFF. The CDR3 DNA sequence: TGTGCCAGCAGTGAGTGGGACAATGAGCAGTTCTTC.

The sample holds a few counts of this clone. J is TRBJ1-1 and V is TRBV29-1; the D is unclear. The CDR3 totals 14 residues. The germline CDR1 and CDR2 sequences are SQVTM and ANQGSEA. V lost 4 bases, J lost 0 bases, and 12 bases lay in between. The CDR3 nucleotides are TGCAGCGTTGTACTGGTCAAGGTGAACACTGAAGCTTTCTTT. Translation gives CSVVLVKVNTEAFF.